This entry describes one TCR beta chain. The record originates from a study of blood T cell repertoires in COVID-19. On the study more broadly: Sites across the United States, Italy and Spain contributed samples from acute and convalescent COVID-19.

In the authors' methods: Amplification of reference gene primers was used by the study to estimate nucleated cell counts. Repertoires were generated with immunoSEQ multiplex PCR, while TCRdb's copy carries only in-frame clones and drops some. V and J calls and clone size are as listed in that table; D and trimming were resolved from the DNA. The table records a few hundred thousand clones, about 87% of them present only once. In terms of age and location, participants ranged from about 18 to 95 years and lived in roughly 22 US areas. V shed 4 bases and J shed 5 bases, with 23 bases lying between them. The CDR3 is made up of 18 amino acids. Germline CDR1 MNHNS, CDR2 SASEGT.

Sequencing input: PBMCs or T cells enriched from blood (not recorded which). The rearrangement joins TRBV6-1 to TRBJ2-2, with a possible D match to TRBD1 (5 bases). This clonotype originated in a young man with acute COVID-19. CDR3 loop: CASSGSFENQGTTGELFF. In DNA form, the CDR3 reads TGTGCCAGCAGTGGGAGTTTTGAGAATCAGGGAACGACCGGGGAGCTGTTTTTT.